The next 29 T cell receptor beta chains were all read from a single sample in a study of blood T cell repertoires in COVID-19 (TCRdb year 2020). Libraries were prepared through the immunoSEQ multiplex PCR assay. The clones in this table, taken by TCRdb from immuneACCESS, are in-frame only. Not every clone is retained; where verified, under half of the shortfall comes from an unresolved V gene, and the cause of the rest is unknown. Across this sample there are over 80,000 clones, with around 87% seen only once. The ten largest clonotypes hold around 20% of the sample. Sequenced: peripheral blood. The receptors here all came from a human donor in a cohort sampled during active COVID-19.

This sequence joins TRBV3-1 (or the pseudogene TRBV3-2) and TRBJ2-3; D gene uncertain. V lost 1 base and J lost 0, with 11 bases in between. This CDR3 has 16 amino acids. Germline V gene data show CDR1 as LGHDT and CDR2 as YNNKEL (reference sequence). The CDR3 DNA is TGTGCCAGCAGCCAAGTCGTGCTATCTAGCACAGATACGCAGTATTTT. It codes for CASSQVVLSSTDTQYF.

The CDR3 spells CAIRVTRSSYNEQFF. In DNA, the CDR3 is TGTGCCATCCGAGTAACGCGGAGCTCCTACAATGAGCAGTTCTTC. The rearrangement links TRBV10-3 to TRBJ2-1; D ambiguous. CDR3 length: 15 residues. Germline-derived CDR1 and CDR2 are ENHRY and SYGVKD. V was pared by 8 bases and J by 0 bases, with 14 bases between.

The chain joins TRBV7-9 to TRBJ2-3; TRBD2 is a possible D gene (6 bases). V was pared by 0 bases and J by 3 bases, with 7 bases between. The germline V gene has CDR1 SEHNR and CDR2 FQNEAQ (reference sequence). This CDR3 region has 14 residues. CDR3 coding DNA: TGTGCCAGCAGCTTAGCGGGACTTACAGATACGCAGTATTTT. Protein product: CASSLAGLTDTQYF.

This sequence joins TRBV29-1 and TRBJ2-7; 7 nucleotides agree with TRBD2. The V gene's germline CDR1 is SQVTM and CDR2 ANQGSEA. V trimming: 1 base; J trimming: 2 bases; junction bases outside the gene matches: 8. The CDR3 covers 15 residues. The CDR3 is CSVEGEGGRAYEQYF. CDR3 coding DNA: TGCAGCGTTGAAGGGGAAGGTGGGAGGGCCTACGAGCAGTACTTC.

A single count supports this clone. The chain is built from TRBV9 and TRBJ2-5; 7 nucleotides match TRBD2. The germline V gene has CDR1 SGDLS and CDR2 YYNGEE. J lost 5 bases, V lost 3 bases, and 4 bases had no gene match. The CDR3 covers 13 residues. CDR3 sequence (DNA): TGTGCCAGCAGCGGCGGGAGTGGGGAGACCCAGTACTTC. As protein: CASSGGSGETQYF.

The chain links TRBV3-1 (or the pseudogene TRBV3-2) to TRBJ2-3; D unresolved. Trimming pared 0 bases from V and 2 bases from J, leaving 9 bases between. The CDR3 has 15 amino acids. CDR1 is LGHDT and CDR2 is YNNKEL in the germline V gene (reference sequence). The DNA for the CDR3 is TGTGCCAGCAGCCAAGATCTGGTAGCCACAGATACGCAGTATTTT. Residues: CASSQDLVATDTQYF.

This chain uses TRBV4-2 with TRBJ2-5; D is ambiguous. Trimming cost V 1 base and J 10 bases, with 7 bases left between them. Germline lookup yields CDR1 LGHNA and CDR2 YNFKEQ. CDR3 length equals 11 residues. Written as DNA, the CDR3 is TGTGCCAGCAGCCAAGGCCAGATCCAGTACTTC. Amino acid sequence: CASSQGQIQYF.

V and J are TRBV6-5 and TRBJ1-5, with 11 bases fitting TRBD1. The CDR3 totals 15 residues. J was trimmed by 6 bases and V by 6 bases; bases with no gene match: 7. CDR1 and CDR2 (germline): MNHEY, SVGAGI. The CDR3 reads CASSPGTGGSQPQHF. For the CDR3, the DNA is TGTGCCAGCAGCCCCGGGACAGGGGGTAGTCAGCCCCAGCATTTT.

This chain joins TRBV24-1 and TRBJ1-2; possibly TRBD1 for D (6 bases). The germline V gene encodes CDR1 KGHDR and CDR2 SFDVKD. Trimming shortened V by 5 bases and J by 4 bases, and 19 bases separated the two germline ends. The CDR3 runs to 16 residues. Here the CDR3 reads CATSAGQLGWGYGYTF. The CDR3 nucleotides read TGTGCCACCAGTGCCGGACAGCTTGGGTGGGGCTATGGCTACACCTTC.

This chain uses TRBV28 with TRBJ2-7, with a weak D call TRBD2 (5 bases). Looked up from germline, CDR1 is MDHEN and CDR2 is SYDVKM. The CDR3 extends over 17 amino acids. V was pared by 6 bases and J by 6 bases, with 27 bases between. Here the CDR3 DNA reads TGTGCCAGCAGCCAAGTCTTCCCCCAGCGGACCTCTTTCGAGCAGTACTTC. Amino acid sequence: CASSQVFPQRTSFEQYF.

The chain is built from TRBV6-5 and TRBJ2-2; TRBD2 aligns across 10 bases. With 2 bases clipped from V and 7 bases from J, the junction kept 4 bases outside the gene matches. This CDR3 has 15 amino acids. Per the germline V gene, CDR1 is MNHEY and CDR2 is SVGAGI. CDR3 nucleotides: TGTGCCAGCAGTTACCGACTAGCGGGCCTCGGGGAGCTGTTTTTT. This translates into CASSYRLAGLGELFF.

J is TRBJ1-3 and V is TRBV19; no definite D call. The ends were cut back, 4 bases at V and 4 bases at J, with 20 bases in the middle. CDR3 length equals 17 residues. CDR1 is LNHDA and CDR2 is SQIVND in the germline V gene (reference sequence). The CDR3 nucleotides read TGTGCCAGTAGTAACCGCCAGCGGGCTGTTGTCGGAAACACCATATATTTT. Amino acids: CASSNRQRAVVGNTIYF.

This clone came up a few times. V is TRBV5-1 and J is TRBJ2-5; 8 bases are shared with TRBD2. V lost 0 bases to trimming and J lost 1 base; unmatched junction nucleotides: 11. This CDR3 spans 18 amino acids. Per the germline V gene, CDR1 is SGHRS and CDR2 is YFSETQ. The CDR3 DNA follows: TGCGCCAGCAGCTTGGGTTATGGGTTAGCGGGGCTCCAAGAGACCCAGTACTTC. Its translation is CASSLGYGLAGLQETQYF. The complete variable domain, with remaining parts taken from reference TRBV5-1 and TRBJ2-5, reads KAGVTQTPRYLIKTRGQQVTLSCSPISGHRSVSWYQQTPGQGLQFLFEYFSETQRNKGNFPGRFSGRQFSNSRSEMNVSTLELGDSALYLCASSLGYGLAGLQETQYFGPGTRLLVL.

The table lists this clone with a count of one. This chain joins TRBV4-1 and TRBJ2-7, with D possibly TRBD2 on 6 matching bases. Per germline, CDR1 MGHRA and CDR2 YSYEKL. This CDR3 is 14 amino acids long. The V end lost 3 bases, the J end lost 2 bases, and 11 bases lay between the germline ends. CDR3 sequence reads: CASSHYGGAYEQYF. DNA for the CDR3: TGCGCCAGCAGCCATTACGGGGGAGCCTACGAGCAGTACTTC.

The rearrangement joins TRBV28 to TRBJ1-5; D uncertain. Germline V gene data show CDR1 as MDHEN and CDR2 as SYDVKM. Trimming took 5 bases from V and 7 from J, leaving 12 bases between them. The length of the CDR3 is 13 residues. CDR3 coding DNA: TGTGCCAGCAGTCCGCCCCTAAAACAGCCCCAGCATTTT. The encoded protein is CASSPPLKQPQHF.

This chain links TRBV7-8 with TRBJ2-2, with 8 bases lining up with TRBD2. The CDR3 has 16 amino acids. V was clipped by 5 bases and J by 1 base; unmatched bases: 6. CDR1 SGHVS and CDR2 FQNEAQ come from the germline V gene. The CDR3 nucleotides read TGTGCCAGCAGCCTATTAGCGGGACAGAACACCGGGGAGCTGTTTTTT. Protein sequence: CASSLLAGQNTGELFF.

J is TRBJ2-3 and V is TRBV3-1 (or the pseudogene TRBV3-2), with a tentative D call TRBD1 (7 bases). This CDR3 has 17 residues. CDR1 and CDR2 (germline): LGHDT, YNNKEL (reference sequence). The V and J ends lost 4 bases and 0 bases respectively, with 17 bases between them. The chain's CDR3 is CASSPARQGGSTDTQYF. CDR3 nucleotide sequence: TGTGCCAGCAGCCCGGCTAGACAGGGAGGTAGCACAGATACGCAGTATTTT.

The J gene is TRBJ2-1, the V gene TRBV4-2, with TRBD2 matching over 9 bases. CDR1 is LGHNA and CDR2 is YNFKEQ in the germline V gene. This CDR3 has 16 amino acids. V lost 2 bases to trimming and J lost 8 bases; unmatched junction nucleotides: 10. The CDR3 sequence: CASSQNGGRALDEQFF. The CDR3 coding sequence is TGTGCCAGCAGCCAAAACGGCGGGAGGGCCCTCGATGAGCAGTTCTTC.

The CDR3 region is CASSLRSERYGYTF. The CDR3 bases are TGTGCCAGCAGCCTGCGGTCCGAAAGGTATGGCTACACCTTC. V gene TRBV7-2 combines with J gene TRBJ1-2; no firm D call. CDR1 and CDR2 (germline): SGHTA, FQGNSA. The V and J ends lost 5 bases and 5 bases respectively, with 15 bases between them. CDR3 size: 14 residues.

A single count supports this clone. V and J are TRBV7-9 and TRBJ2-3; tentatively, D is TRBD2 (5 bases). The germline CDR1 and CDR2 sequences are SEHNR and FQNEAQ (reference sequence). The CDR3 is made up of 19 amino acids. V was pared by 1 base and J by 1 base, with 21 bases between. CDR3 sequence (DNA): TGTGCCAGCAGCTTAGTGAGGGCCTTCAGCGCGAGGGGCACAGATACGCAGTATTTT. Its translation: CASSLVRAFSARGTDTQYF.

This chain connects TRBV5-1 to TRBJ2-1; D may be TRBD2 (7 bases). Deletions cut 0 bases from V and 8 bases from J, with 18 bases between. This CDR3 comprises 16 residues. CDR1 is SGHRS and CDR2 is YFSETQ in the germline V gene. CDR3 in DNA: TGCGCCAGCAGCTTGGCGGGGGGCGTTCGGTTATATGAGCAGTTCTTC. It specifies CASSLAGGVRLYEQFF.

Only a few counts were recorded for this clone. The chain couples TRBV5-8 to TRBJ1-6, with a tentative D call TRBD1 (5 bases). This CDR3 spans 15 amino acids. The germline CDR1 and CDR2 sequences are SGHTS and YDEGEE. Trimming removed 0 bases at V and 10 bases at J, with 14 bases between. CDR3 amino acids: CASSLGTTKHSPLHF. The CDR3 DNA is TGTGCCAGCAGCTTGGGGACAACAAAGCACTCACCCCTCCACTTT. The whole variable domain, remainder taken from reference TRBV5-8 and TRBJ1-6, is EAGVTQSPTHLIKTRGQQATLRCSPISGHTSVYWYQQALGLGLQFLLWYDEGEERNRGNFPPRFSGRQFPNYSSELNVNALELEDSALYLCASSLGTTKHSPLHFGNGTRLTVT.

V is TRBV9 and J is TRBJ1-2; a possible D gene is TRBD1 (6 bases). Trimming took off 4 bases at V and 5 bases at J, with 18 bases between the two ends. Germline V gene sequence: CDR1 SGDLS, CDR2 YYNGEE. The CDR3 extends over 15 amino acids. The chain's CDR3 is CASSRLTPDSYGYTF. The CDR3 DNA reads TGTGCCAGCAGCCGACTAACCCCGGACAGTTATGGCTACACCTTC.

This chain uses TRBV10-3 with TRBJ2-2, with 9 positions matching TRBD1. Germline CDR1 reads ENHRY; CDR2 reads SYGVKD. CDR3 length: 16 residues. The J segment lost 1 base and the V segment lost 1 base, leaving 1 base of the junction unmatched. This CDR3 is CAISEWGQGNTGELFF. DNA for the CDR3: TGTGCCATCAGTGAGTGGGGACAGGGGAACACCGGGGAGCTGTTTTTT.

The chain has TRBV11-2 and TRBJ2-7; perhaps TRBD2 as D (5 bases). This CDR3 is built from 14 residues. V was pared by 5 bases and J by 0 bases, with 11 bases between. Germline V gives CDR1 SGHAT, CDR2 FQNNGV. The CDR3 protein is CASSPEGSSYEQYF. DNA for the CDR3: TGTGCCAGCAGCCCCGAGGGTAGCTCCTACGAGCAGTACTTC.

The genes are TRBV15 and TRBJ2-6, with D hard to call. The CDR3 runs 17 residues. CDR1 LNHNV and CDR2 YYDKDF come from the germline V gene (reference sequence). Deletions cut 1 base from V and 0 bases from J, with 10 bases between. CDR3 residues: CATSRVKISSGANVLTF. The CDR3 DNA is TGTGCCACCAGCAGAGTGAAGATCAGCTCTGGGGCCAACGTCCTGACTTTC.

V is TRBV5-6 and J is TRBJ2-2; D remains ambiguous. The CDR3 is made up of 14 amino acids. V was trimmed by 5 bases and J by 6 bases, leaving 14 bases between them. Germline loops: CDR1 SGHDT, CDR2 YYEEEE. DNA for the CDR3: TGTGCCAGCAGGTCCTCCGCGTCTTCCGGGGAGCTGTTTTTT. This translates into CASRSSASSGELFF.

CDR3: CASSHPRTGGYEQYF. CDR3 coding DNA: TGTGCCAGCAGCCACCCTAGGACAGGGGGTTACGAGCAGTACTTC. V is TRBV7-2 and J is TRBJ2-7; 10 bases are a match to TRBD1. This CDR3 has 15 residues. Germline CDR1 is SGHTA and CDR2 is FQGNSA. The V gene end was trimmed by 5 bases and the J gene end by 4 bases; junction bases not matched to a gene: 8. The full variable domain, in which reference TRBV7-2 and TRBJ2-7 provide the parts outside the CDR3, is GAGVSQSPSNKVTEKGKDVELRCDPISGHTALYWYRQSLGQGLEFLIYFQGNSAPDKSGLPSDRFSAERTGGSVSTLTIQRTQQEDSAVYLCASSHPRTGGYEQYFGPGTRLTVT.

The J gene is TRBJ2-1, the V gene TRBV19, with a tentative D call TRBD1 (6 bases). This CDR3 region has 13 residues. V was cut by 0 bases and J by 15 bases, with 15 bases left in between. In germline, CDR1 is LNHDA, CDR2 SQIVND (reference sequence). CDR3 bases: TGTGCCAGTAGTATAGATGGCAGGGGAGACCCGTTCTTC. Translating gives CASSIDGRGDPFF.